Below are 11 T cell receptor beta chains sequenced from a single sample in a study of blood T cell repertoires in COVID-19. Profiled with immunoSEQ multiplex PCR; TCRdb holds only in-frame clones, not every one. The table lists around 150,000 clones, about 86% of them singletons. Specimen: peripheral blood. These receptors were collected from a woman between 35 and 50 years old with acute or convalescent COVID-19.

V is TRBV9 and J is TRBJ1-4; a possible D gene is TRBD1 (5 bases). The CDR3 runs to 16 residues. CDR1 and CDR2 from the germline V gene are SGDLS and YYNGEE. The V and J ends lost 4 bases and 8 bases respectively, with 21 bases between them. The CDR3 is CASSSETDQDWEKLFF. CDR3 sequence (DNA): TGTGCCAGCAGCTCAGAGACAGATCAAGATTGGGAAAAACTGTTTTTT. Using reference TRBV9 and TRBJ1-4 for the parts outside the CDR3, the full variable domain is DSGVTQTPKHLITATGQRVTLRCSPRSGDLSVYWYQQSLDQGLQFLIQYYNGEERAKGNILERFSAQQFPDLHSELNLSSLELGDSALYFCASSSETDQDWEKLFFGSGTQLSVL.

V usage is TRBV18 and J usage is TRBJ2-3, with unresolved D. Trimming removed 3 bases from V and 0 bases from J, with 4 bases in between. CDR1 is KGHSH, CDR2 LQKENI, per germline. The CDR3 has 13 residues. The CDR3 DNA is TGTGCCAGCTCACCCTCTAGCACAGATACGCAGTATTTT. Encoded protein: CASSPSSTDTQYF. Variable domain in full (rest from reference TRBV18 and TRBJ2-3): NAGVMQNPRHLVRRRGQEARLRCSPMKGHSHVYWYRQLPEEGLKFMVYLQKENIIDESGMPKERFSAEFPKEGPSILRIQQVVRGDSAAYFCASSPSSTDTQYFGPGTRLTVL.

This chain uses TRBV6-5 with TRBJ1-6; TRBD1 is a possible D gene (6 bases). The germline V gene has CDR1 MNHEY and CDR2 SVGAGI. The CDR3 has 13 residues. Trimming removed 6 bases at V and 5 bases at J, with 8 bases between. For the CDR3, the DNA is TGTGCCAGCAGGGGGGGGCATAATTCACCCCTCCACTTT. It codes for CASRGGHNSPLHF.

The chain is built from TRBV7-2 and TRBJ2-7; 13 bases align to TRBD2. The germline gives CDR1 SGHTA, CDR2 FQGNSA. Trimming at V came to 5 bases and at J to 5 bases, leaving 15 bases not matched to a gene. This CDR3 region has 18 residues. The CDR3 region is CASSPWGLAGPGDDEQYF. CDR3 DNA sequence: TGTGCCAGCAGCCCCTGGGGACTAGCGGGACCGGGGGATGACGAGCAGTACTTC.

This rearrangement joins TRBV7-8 to TRBJ1-5; TRBD1 is a possible D gene (5 bases). Per germline, CDR1 SGHVS and CDR2 FQNEAQ. The CDR3 contains 16 residues. V lost 1 base, J lost 0 bases, and 10 bases lay in between. CDR3 amino acids: CASSLVTGFSNQPQHF. Here the CDR3 DNA reads TGTGCCAGCAGCTTAGTTACAGGCTTTAGCAATCAGCCCCAGCATTTT.

The chain uses TRBV29-1 and TRBJ1-1; D call uncertain. CDR3 length: 12 amino acids. CDR1 and CDR2 (germline): SQVTM, ANQGSEA. Trimming took off 8 bases at V and 6 bases at J, with 16 bases between the two ends. The CDR3 DNA sequence: TGCAGCACTAACGGCCCGGTCCCTGAAGCTTTCTTT. This gives the protein CSTNGPVPEAFF. The full variable domain, completed using reference TRBV29-1 and TRBJ1-1, is SAVISQKPSRDICQRGTSLTIQCQVDSQVTMMFWYRQQPGQSLTLIATANQGSEATYESGFVIDKFPISRPNLTFSTLTVSNMSPEDSSIYLCSTNGPVPEAFFGQGTRLTVV.

CDR3 coding DNA: TGCGCCAGCAGCCAAGATCGGACAGAGAACTATGGCTACACCTTC. Translation gives CASSQDRTENYGYTF. The chain uses TRBV4-3 and TRBJ1-2, with D possibly being TRBD1 (6 bases). The CDR3 sequence is 15 residues long. Trimming took off 0 bases at V and 2 bases at J, with 10 bases between the two ends. In germline, CDR1 is LGHNA, CDR2 YSLEER.

The chain employs TRBV4-3 and TRBJ1-1, with 8 bases aligning to TRBD1. Germline V gene data show CDR1 as LGHNA and CDR2 as YSLEER. After removal of 3 bases from V and 5 bases from J, the junction contained 5 bases not matched to a gene. The CDR3 totals 14 residues. This CDR3 is CASSHQGARTEAFF. The CDR3 bases are TGCGCCAGCAGCCACCAGGGGGCGAGGACTGAAGCTTTCTTT.

The genes are TRBV6-5 and TRBJ1-6; 7 positions match TRBD1. With 8 bases clipped from V and 0 bases from J, the junction kept 1 base outside the gene matches. This CDR3 is built from 14 residues. Germline V gives CDR1 MNHEY, CDR2 SVGAGI. CDR3 nucleotides: TGTGCCAGCGGGGACAGCTCCTATAATTCACCCCTCCACTTT. It translates to CASGDSSYNSPLHF.

The chain joins TRBV4-3 to TRBJ2-3; no definite D call. Trimming cost V 2 bases and J 3 bases, with 6 bases left between them. This CDR3 has 13 amino acids. Per the germline V gene, CDR1 is LGHNA and CDR2 is YSLEER. The CDR3 here is CASSQIQTDTQYF. The CDR3 nucleotides read TGCGCCAGCAGCCAAATCCAGACAGATACGCAGTATTTT.

This chain uses TRBV9 with TRBJ1-6; D not certain. Germline CDR1 SGDLS, CDR2 YYNGEE. V lost 0 bases and J 6 bases, leaving 10 bases between the germline ends. The CDR3 is 15 residues long. The CDR3 DNA follows: TGTGCCAGCAGCGTAGGTCCCAACACTAATTCACCCCTCCACTTT. Translation gives CASSVGPNTNSPLHF.